This TCR beta chain was sequenced in a study of blood T cell repertoires in COVID-19. Study-wide background: Donors in the United States, Italy and Spain gave samples during acute or convalescent COVID-19.

Sequencing used immunoSEQ multiplex PCR; TCRdb keeps in-frame clones, though not all of them. The sample has some 150,000 clones; roughly 89% are singletons. V lost 5 bases to trimming and J lost 8 bases, with 15 bases between them. Per the germline V gene, CDR1 is SGHTA and CDR2 is FQGTGA. This CDR3 is built from 13 residues. The rearrangement joins TRBV7-3 to TRBJ1-2; no definite D call. The receptor was isolated from a woman aged 60-75 years who had recovered from COVID-19. Sequenced input: peripheral blood. For the CDR3, the DNA is TGTGCCAGCAGCCAGGATAGGACTGGGGGCTACACCTTC. It encodes CASSQDRTGGYTF.